This T cell receptor beta chain was captured in a study of spatial heterogeneity in lung cancer. Study summary: There were, on average, more than eight raw-read appearances for each unique TCR and UMI combination.

A single record per CDR3 protein comes from TCRdb applying MiXCR to the 5' RACE reads. The table shows almost 75,000 distinct CDR3 sequences, with about 14% occurring only once. Documented time point: sample taken at primary tumor resection. Unsorted whole RNA of tumor, nontumor lung or frozen PBMC was sequenced. The donors comprised around 72 untreated early-stage non-small cell lung cancer patients. The receptor comes from a male donor with early-stage non-small cell lung cancer. This specimen consisted of PBMCs, obtained at surgery.

This chain's CDR3 is CASSLGTSANTGELFF. The CDR3 region has the DNA TGTGCCAGCAGCCTAGGGACTAGCGCGAACACCGGGGAGCTGTTTTTT. The chain links TRBV7-9 to TRBJ2-2; 10 positions match TRBD2. The CDR3 is made up of 16 amino acids. The germline CDR1 and CDR2 sequences are SEHNR and FQNEAQ (reference sequence). The V segment lost 5 bases and the J segment 0 bases; nucleotides outside the gene matches: 3.